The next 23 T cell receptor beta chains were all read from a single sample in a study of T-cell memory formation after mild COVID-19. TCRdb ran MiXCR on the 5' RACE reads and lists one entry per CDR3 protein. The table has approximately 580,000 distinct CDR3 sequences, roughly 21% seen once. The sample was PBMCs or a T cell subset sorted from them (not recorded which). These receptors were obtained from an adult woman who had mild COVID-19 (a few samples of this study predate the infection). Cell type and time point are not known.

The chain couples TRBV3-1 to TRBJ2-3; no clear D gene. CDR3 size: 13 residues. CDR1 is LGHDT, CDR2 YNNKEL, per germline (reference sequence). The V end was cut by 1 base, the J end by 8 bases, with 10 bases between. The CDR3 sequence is CASSQGVESTQYF. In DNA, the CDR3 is TGTGCCAGCAGCCAAGGTGTAGAGAGTACGCAGTATTTT.

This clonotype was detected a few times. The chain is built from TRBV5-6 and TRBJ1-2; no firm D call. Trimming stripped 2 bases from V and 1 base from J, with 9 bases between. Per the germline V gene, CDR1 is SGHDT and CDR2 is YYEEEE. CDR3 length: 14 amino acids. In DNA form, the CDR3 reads TGTGCCAGCAGCTTTCGGACGAATAACTATGGCTACACCTTC. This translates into CASSFRTNNYGYTF. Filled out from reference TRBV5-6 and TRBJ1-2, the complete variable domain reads DAGVTQSPTHLIKTRGQQVTLRCSPKSGHDTVSWYQQALGQGPQFIFQYYEEEERQRGNFPDRFSGHQFPNYSSELNVNALLLGDSALYLCASSFRTNNYGYTFGSGTRLTVV.

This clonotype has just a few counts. The CDR3 region has the DNA TGTGCCAGCAGTTTTTCAGGGGAGGGCTATGGCTACACCTTC. This sequence encodes CASSFSGEGYGYTF. This chain uses TRBV28 with TRBJ1-2, with D perhaps matching TRBD1 (6 bases). Per the germline V gene, CDR1 is MDHEN and CDR2 is SYDVKM. This CDR3 has 14 residues. Trimming removed 3 bases at V and 4 bases at J, with 12 bases between.

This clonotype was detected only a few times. CDR3 region: CATSDPRLAATVGELFF. The CDR3 DNA reads as TGTGCCACCAGTGATCCAAGACTAGCGGCCACGGTGGGGGAGCTGTTTTTT. This chain links TRBV24-1 with TRBJ2-2; TRBD2 matches at 9 bases. CDR1 is KGHDR, CDR2 SFDVKD, per germline. The ends lost 3 bases at V and 8 bases at J; junction bases unmatched: 12. This CDR3 contains 17 residues.

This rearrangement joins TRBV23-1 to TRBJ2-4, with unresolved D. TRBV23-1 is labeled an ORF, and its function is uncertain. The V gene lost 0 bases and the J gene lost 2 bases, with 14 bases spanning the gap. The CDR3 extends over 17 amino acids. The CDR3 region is CASSQSKRTDPKNIQYF. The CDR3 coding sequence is TGCGCCAGCAGTCAATCGAAGAGAACCGACCCCAAAAACATTCAGTACTTC.

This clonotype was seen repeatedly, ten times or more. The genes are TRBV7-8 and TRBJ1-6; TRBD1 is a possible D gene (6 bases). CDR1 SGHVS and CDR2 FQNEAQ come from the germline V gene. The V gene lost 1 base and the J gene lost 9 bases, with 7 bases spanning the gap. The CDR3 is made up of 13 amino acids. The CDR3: CASSLGGASPLHF. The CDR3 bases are TGTGCCAGCAGCTTAGGGGGGGCTTCACCCCTCCACTTT.

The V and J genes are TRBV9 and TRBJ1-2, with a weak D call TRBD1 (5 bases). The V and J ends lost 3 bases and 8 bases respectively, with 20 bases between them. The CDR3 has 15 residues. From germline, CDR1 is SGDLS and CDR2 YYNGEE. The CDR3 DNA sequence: TGTGCCAGCAGCGCCCCGGACACCCCAACGGAGGGCTACACCTTC. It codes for CASSAPDTPTEGYTF. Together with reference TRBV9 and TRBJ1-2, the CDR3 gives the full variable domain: DSGVTQTPKHLITATGQRVTLRCSPRSGDLSVYWYQQSLDQGLQFLIQYYNGEERAKGNILERFSAQQFPDLHSELNLSSLELGDSALYFCASSAPDTPTEGYTFGSGTRLTVV.

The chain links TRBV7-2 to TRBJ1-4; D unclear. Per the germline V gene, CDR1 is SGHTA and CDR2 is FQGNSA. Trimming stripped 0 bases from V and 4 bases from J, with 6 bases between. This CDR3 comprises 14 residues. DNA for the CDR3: TGTGCCAGCAGCTTAGCAGGCTTTAATGAAAAACTGTTTTTT. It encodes CASSLAGFNEKLFF. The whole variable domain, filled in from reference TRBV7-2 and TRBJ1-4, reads GAGVSQSPSNKVTEKGKDVELRCDPISGHTALYWYRQSLGQGLEFLIYFQGNSAPDKSGLPSDRFSAERTGGSVSTLTIQRTQQEDSAVYLCASSLAGFNEKLFFGSGTQLSVL.

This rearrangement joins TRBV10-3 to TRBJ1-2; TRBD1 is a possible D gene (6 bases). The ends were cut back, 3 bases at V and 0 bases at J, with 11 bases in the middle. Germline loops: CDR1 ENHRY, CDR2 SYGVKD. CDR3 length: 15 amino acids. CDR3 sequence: CAISESGEANYGYTF. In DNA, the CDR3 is TGTGCCATCAGTGAATCAGGGGAAGCTAACTATGGCTACACCTTC.

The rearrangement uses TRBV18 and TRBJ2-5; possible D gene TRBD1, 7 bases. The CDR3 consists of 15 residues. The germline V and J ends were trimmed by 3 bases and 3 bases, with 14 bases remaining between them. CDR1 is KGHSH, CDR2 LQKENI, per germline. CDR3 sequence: CASSPEQGGKETQYF. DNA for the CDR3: TGTGCCAGCTCACCGGAGCAGGGGGGAAAAGAGACCCAGTACTTC. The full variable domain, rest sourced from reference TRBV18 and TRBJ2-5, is NAGVMQNPRHLVRRRGQEARLRCSPMKGHSHVYWYRQLPEEGLKFMVYLQKENIIDESGMPKERFSAEFPKEGPSILRIQQVVRGDSAAYFCASSPEQGGKETQYFGPGTRLLVL.

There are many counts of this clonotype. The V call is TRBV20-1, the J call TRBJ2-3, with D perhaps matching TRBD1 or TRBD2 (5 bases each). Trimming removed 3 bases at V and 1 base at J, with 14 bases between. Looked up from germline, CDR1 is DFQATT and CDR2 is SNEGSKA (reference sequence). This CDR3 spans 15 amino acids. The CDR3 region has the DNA TGCAGTGCTAGGGGGCGGCTAGCAGGCACAGATACGCAGTATTTT. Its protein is CSARGRLAGTDTQYF.

The DNA for the CDR3 is TGTGCCAGCAGCGTCCTGTCAGATACGCAGTATTTT. This encodes CASSVLSDTQYF. This chain connects TRBV9 to TRBJ2-3; D is unresolved. Germline-derived CDR1 and CDR2 are SGDLS and YYNGEE. Deletions cut 2 bases from V and 4 bases from J, with 5 bases between. This CDR3 comprises 12 residues.

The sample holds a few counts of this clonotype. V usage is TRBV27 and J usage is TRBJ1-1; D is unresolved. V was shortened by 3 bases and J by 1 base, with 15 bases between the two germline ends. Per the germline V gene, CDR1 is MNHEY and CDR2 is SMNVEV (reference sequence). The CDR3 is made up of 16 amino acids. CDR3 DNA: TGTGCCAGCAGTTTCGGTCGAGCGGTTCCGAACACTGAAGCTTTCTTT. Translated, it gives CASSFGRAVPNTEAFF.

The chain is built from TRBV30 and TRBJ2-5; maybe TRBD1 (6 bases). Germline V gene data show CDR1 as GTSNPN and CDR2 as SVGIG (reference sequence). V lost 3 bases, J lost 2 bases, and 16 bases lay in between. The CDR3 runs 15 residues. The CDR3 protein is CAWRFGAQGQETQYF. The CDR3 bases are TGTGCCTGGAGATTCGGAGCACAGGGTCAAGAGACCCAGTACTTC.

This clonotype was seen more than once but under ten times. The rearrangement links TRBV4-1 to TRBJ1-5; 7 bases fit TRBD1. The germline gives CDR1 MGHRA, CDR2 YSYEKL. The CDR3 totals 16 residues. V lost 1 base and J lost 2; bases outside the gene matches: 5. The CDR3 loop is CASSQVRGPGNQPQHF. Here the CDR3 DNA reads TGCGCCAGCAGCCAAGTGAGGGGGCCGGGCAATCAGCCCCAGCATTTT.

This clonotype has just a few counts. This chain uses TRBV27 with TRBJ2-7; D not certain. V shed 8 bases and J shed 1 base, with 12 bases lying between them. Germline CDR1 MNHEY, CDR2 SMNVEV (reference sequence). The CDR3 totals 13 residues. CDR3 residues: CASRLSRSYEQYF. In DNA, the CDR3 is TGTGCCAGCCGATTATCAAGGTCCTACGAGCAGTACTTC.

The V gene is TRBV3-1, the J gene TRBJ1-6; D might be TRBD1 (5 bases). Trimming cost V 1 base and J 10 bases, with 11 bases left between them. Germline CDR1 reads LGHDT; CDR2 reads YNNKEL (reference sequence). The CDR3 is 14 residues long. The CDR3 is CASSQAGQKSPLHF. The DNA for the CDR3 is TGTGCCAGCAGCCAAGCGGGGCAGAAATCACCCCTCCACTTT.

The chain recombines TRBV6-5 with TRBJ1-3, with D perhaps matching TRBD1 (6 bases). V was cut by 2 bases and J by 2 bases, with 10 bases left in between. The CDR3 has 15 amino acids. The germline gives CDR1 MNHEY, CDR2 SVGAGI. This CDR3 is CASSYKQGPGNTIYF. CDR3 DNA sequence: TGTGCCAGCAGTTACAAACAGGGTCCTGGAAACACCATATATTTT.

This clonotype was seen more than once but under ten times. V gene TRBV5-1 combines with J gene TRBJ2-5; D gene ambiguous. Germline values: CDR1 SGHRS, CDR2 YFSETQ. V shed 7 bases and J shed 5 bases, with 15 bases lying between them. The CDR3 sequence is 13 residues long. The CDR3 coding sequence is TGCGCCAGCTACCCGGGCTCGGCGGAGACCCAGTACTTC. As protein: CASYPGSAETQYF.

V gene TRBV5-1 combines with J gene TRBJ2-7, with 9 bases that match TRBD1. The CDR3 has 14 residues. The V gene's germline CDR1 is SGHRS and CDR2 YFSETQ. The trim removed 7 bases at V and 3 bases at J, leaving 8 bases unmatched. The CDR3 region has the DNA TGCGCCAGCGGCCGCTTGGGACAGGGCTACGAGCAGTACTTC. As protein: CASGRLGQGYEQYF.

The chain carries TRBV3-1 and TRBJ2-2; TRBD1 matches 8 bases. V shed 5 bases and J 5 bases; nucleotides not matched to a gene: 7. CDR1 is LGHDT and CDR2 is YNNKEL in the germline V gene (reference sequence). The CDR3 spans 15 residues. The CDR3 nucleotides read TGTGCCAGCAGCTTCGGACAGGGTTGGACCGGGGAGCTGTTTTTT. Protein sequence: CASSFGQGWTGELFF.

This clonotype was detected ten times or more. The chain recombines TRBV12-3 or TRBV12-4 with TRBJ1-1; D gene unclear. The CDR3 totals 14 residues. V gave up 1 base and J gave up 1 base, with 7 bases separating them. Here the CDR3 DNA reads TGTGCCAGCAGTTTAGGAGTTTGGAACACTGAAGCTTTCTTT. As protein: CASSLGVWNTEAFF.

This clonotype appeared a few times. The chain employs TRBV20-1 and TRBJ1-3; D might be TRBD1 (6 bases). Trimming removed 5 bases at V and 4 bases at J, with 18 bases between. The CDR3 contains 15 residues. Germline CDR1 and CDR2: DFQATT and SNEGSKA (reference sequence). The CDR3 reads CSALTLQGFGNTIYF. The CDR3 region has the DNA TGCAGTGCTTTGACCCTACAGGGTTTCGGAAACACCATATATTTT.